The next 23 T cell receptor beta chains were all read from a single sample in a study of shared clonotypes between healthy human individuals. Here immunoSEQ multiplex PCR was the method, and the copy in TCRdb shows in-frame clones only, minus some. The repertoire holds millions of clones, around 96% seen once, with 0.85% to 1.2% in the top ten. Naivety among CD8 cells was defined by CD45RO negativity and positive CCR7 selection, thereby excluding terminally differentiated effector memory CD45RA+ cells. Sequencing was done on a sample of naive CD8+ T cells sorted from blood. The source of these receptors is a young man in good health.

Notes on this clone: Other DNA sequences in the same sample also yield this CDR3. The CDR3 DNA reads as TGTGCCAGCAGCCAAGGGAGCTACGAGCAGTACTTC. It is translated as CASSQGSYEQYF. The rearrangement uses TRBV13 and TRBJ2-7; a possible D gene is TRBD2 (5 bases). The germline V gene encodes CDR1 PRHDT and CDR2 FYEKMQ (reference sequence). This CDR3 spans 12 amino acids. The germline V and J ends were trimmed by 5 bases and 3 bases, with 8 bases remaining between them.

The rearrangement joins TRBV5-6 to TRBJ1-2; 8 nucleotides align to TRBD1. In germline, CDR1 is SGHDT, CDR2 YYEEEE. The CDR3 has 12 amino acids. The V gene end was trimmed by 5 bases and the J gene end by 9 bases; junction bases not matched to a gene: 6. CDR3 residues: CASSMDRASYTF. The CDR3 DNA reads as TGTGCCAGCAGTATGGACAGGGCAAGCTACACCTTC.

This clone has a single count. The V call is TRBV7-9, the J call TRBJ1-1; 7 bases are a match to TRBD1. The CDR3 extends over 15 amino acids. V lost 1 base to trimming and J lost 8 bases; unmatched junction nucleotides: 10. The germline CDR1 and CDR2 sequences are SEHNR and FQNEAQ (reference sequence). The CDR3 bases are TGTGCCAGCAGCTTAGGGGGGACAGCTAACTTCGAAGCTTTCTTT. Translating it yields CASSLGGTANFEAFF. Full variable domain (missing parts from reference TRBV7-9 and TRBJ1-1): DTGVSQNPRHKITKRGQNVTFRCDPISEHNRLYWYRQTLGQGPEFLTYFQNEAQLEKSRLLSDRFSAERPKGSFSTLEIQRTEQGDSAMYLCASSLGGTANFEAFFGQGTRLTVV.

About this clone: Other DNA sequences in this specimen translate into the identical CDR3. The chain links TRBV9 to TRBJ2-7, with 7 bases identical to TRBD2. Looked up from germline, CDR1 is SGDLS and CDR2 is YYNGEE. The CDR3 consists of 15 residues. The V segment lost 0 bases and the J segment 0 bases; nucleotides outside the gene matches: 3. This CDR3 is CASSVAGGSSYEQYF. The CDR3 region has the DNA TGTGCCAGCAGCGTAGCAGGCGGGAGCTCCTACGAGCAGTACTTC. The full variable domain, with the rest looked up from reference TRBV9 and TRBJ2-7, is DSGVTQTPKHLITATGQRVTLRCSPRSGDLSVYWYQQSLDQGLQFLIQYYNGEERAKGNILERFSAQQFPDLHSELNLSSLELGDSALYFCASSVAGGSSYEQYFGPGTRLTVT.

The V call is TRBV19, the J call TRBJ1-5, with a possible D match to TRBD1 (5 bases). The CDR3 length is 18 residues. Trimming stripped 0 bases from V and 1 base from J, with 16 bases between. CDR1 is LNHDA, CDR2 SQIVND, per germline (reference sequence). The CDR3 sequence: CASSIDLEGFSSNQPQHF. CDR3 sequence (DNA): TGTGCCAGTAGTATAGACTTGGAGGGGTTCAGCAGCAATCAGCCCCAGCATTTT.

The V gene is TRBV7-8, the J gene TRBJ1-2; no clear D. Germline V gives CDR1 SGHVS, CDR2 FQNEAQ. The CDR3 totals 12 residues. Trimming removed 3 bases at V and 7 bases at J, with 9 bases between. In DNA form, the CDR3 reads TGTGCCAGCAGCTTCGAGACGTCTGGCTACACCTTC. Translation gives CASSFETSGYTF.

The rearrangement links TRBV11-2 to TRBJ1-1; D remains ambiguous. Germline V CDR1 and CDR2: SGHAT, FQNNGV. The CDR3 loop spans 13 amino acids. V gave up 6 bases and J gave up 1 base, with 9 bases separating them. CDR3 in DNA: TGTGCCAGCAGACCGAGCGGGAACACTGAAGCTTTCTTT. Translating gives CASRPSGNTEAFF.

The CDR3 region has the DNA TGTGCCAGCAGTTATGATGGCGAATTCAACTATGGCTACACCTTC. Its translation is CASSYDGEFNYGYTF. J is TRBJ1-2 and V is TRBV6-5, with unresolved D. The germline gives CDR1 MNHEY, CDR2 SVGAGI. This CDR3 comprises 15 residues. V dropped 3 bases and J dropped 2 bases, with 13 bases sitting between them.

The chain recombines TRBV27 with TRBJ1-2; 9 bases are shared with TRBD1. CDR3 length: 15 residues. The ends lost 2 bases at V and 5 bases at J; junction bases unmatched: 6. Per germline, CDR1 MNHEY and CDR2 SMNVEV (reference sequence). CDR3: CASSLNRDREYGYTF. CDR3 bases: TGTGCCAGCAGTTTAAACCGGGACAGGGAGTATGGCTACACCTTC.

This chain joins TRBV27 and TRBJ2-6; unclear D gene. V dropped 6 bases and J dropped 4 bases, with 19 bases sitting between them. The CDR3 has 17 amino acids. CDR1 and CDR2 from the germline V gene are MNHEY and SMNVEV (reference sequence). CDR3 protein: CASSGSLGWPGANVLTF. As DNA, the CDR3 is TGTGCCAGCAGCGGTTCACTGGGGTGGCCCGGGGCCAACGTCCTGACTTTC. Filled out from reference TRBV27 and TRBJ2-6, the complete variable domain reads EAQVTQNPRYLITVTGKKLTVTCSQNMNHEYMSWYRQDPGLGLRQIYYSMNVEVTDKGDVPEGYKVSRKEKRNFPLILESPSPNQTSLYFCASSGSLGWPGANVLTFGAGSRLTVL.

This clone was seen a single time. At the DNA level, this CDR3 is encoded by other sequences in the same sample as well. CDR3 bases: TGTGCCAGCAGTTTTTTGGGCACCGGGGAGCTGTTTTTT. Amino acid sequence: CASSFLGTGELFF. This chain connects TRBV28 to TRBJ2-2, with D hard to call. The V and J ends lost 3 bases and 4 bases respectively, with 6 bases between them. Germline CDR1 MDHEN, CDR2 SYDVKM. The CDR3 has 13 residues.

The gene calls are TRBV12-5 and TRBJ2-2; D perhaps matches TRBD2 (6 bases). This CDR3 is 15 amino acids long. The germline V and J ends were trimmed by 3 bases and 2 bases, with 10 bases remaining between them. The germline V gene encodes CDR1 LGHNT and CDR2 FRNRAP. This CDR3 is CASGFVGGNTGELFF. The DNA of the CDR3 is TGTGCTAGTGGTTTCGTGGGGGGAAACACCGGGGAGCTGTTTTTT.

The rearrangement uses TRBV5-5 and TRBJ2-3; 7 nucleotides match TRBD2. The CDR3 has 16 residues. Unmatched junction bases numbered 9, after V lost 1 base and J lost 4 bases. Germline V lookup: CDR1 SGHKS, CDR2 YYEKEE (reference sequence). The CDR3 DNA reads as TGTGCCAGCAGCTTGTATCCGGGAGGAACCGCAGATACGCAGTATTTT. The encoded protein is CASSLYPGGTADTQYF. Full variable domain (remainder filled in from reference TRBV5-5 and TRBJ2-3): DAGVTQSPTHLIKTRGQQVTLRCSPISGHKSVSWYQQVLGQGPQFIFQYYEKEERGRGNFPDRFSARQFPNYSSELNVNALLLGDSALYLCASSLYPGGTADTQYFGPGTRLTVL.

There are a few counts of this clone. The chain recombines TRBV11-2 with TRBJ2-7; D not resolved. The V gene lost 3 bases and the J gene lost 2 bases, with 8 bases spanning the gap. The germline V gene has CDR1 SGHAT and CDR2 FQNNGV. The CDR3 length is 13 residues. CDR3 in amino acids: CASSFAQTYEQYF. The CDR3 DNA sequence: TGTGCCAGCAGCTTCGCGCAAACCTACGAGCAGTACTTC.

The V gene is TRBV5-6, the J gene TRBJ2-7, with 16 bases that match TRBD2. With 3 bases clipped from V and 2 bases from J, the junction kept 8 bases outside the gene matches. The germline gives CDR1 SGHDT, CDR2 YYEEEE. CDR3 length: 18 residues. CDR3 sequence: CASSSTGTSGRVTYEQYF. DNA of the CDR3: TGTGCCAGCAGCTCTACCGGGACTAGCGGGAGGGTTACCTACGAGCAGTACTTC.

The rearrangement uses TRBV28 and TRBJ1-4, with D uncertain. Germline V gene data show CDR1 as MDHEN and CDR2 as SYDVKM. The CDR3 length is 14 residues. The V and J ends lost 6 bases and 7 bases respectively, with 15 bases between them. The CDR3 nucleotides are TGTGCCAGCAGGCCGACTACGTTGGGTGAAAAACTGTTTTTT. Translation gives CASRPTTLGEKLFF.

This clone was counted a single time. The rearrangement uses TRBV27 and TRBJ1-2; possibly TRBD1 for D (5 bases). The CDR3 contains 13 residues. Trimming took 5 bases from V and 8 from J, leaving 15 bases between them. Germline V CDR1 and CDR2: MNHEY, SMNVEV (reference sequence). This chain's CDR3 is CASSQGEGMGYTF. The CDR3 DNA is TGTGCCAGCAGTCAAGGGGAGGGGATGGGCTACACCTTC.

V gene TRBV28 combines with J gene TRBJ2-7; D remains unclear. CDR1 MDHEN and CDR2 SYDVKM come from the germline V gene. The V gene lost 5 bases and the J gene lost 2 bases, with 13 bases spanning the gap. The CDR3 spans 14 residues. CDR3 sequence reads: CASSLGRTTYEQYF. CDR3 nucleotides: TGTGCCAGCAGTCTCGGCAGAACCACCTACGAGCAGTACTTC.

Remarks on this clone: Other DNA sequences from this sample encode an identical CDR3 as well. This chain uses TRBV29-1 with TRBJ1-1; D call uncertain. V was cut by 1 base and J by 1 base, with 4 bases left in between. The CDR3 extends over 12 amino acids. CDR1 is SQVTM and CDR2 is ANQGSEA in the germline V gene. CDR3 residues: CSVEGANTEAFF. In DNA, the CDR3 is TGCAGCGTTGAAGGAGCGAACACTGAAGCTTTCTTT.

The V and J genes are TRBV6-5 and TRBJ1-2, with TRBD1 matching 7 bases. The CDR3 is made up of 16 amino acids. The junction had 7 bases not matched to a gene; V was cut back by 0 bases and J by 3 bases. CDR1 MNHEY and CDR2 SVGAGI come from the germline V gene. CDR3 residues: CASSYSTGQRDYGYTF. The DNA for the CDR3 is TGTGCCAGCAGTTACTCGACAGGGCAACGGGACTATGGCTACACCTTC.

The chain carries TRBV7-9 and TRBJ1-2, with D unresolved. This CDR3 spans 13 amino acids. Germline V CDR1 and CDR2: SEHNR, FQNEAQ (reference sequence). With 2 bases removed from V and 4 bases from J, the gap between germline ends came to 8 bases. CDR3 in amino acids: CASSLLRLYGYTF. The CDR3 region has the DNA TGTGCCAGCAGCTTATTGAGGCTCTATGGCTACACCTTC.

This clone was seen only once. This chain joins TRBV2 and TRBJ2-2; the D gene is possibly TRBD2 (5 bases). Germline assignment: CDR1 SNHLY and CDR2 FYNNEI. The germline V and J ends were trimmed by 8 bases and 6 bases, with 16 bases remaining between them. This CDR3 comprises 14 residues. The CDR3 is CASLSEGRAGELFF. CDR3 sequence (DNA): TGTGCCAGCCTTTCCGAGGGAAGGGCCGGGGAGCTGTTTTTT.

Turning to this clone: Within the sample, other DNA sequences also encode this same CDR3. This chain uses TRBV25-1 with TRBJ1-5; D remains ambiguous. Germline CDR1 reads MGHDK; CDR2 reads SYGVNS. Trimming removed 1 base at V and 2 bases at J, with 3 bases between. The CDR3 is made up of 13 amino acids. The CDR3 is CASSELGNQPQHF. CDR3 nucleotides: TGTGCCAGCAGTGAATTGGGCAATCAGCCCCAGCATTTT. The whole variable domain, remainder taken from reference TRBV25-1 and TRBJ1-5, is EADIYQTPRYLVIGTGKKITLECSQTMGHDKMYWYQQDPGMELHLIHYSYGVNSTEKGDLSSESTVSRIRTEHFPLTLESARPSHTSQYLCASSELGNQPQHFGDGTRLSIL.